The entry below gives a single TCR beta chain sequence along with its context. The antigen is not known. Germline-derived CDR1 and CDR2 are GTSNPN and SVGIG (reference sequence). There are 16 residues in the CDR3. The V gene end was trimmed by 0 bases and the J gene end by 5 bases; junction bases not matched to a gene: 11. Amplification used 60 Vbeta primers and 13 Jbeta primers. Sequencing was performed with immunoSEQ multiplex PCR; in TCRdb, only in-frame clones are kept and a portion is missing. In the table there are approximately 220,000 clones, roughly 70% of which are singletons. These data are taken from a study of cytomegalovirus exposure and HLA in healthy donors. The study's findings and limits: By a later analysis, the bulk of CMV-associated TCR beta chains appeared HLA-restricted. As was reported, the classifier diagnosed cytomegalovirus status with high specificity and sensitivity.

This TCR came from a woman aged 25 to 39 in good health and CMV-seronegative. The chain joins TRBV30 to TRBJ2-5, with 8 bases matching TRBD1. Sample: PBMCs. The CDR3 DNA follows: TGTGCCTGGAGTGTCCCCGGATGGACAGGGAGGGAGACCCAGTACTTC. Translated, it gives CAWSVPGWTGRETQYF.